A selection of T cell receptor beta chains follows, all from one sample in a study of shared clonotypes between healthy human individuals. The assay was immunoSEQ multiplex PCR, and TCRdb's table has in-frame clones only and misses some. The data contain 660,000 or so clones, 90% to 97% of them singletons. Sequencing was carried out using naive CD8+ T cells sorted from blood. The receptors come from a young woman in good health. The CDR3 runs from the conserved cysteine through the conserved F or W. A D gene is named only where the DNA matches it firmly. Clone size is stated in some rows and not others, as once, few, many or a class when expanded.

clone_size | j_call | v_call | cdr3_length | d_call | cdr3_nt | cdr3_aa
- | TRBJ2-7 | TRBV29-1 | 15 | - | TGCAGCGTTGCCGGGGGGCGGGTTCCCTCCTACGAGCAGTACTTC | CSVAGGRVPSYEQYF
- | TRBJ2-7 | TRBV28 | 13 | TRBD1 | TGTGCCATACCCCCGGGACAGGTCTACGAGCAGTACTTC | CAIPPGQVYEQYF
- | TRBJ2-3 | TRBV6-6 | 14 | TRBD1 | TGTGCCAGCAGCCCGGGACAGGGGCCCGATACGCAGTATTTT | CASSPGQGPDTQYF
- | TRBJ2-6 | TRBV6-5 | 16 | - | TGTGCCAGCAGTTACTCGGACACCTCTGGGGCCAACGTCCTGACTTTC | CASSYSDTSGANVLTF
- | TRBJ2-3 | TRBV5-4 | 18 | - | TGTGCCAGCAGCGTTGGGACAGACAGGGAGGCATGGACAGATACGCAGTATTTT | CASSVGTDREAWTDTQYF
- | TRBJ2-1 | TRBV4-2 | 13 | - | TGTGCCAGCAGACGTCGCGAAACTGATGAGCAGTTCTTC | CASRRRETDEQFF
- | TRBJ2-1 | TRBV27 | 14 | - | TGTGCCAGCCGGACTCCTTCAGTTTACAATGAGCAGTTCTTC | CASRTPSVYNEQFF
- | TRBJ1-2 | TRBV27 | 13 | TRBD1 | TGTGCCAGCAGTTTATCTGGGACAGATGGCTACACCTTC | CASSLSGTDGYTF
- | TRBJ2-3 | TRBV27 | 16 | - | TGTGCCAGCAGTCAGGGGGGGACACACACTCCAGATACGCAGTATTTT | CASSQGGTHTPDTQYF
- | TRBJ1-2 | TRBV9 | 14 | - | TGTGCCAGCAGCGTAGAAGCAGGGAGCTATGGCTACACCTTC | CASSVEAGSYGYTF
- | TRBJ2-7 | TRBV19 | 13 | - | TGTGCCAGTAGTATGGCCGCTACCTACGAGCAGTACTTC | CASSMAATYEQYF
- | TRBJ2-1 | TRBV29-1 | 15 | TRBD2 | TGCAGCGCGCGGGGCGGGAGGAGCTCCTACAATGAGCAGTTCTTC | CSARGGRSSYNEQFF
- | TRBJ1-5 | TRBV27 | 14 | - | TGTGCCAGCAGTTCTTGGGGGAGCAATCAGCCCCAGCATTTT | CASSSWGSNQPQHF
- | TRBJ2-3 | TRBV9 | 14 | - | TGTGCCAGCAGCGTAGCCAGGGGAACAGATACGCAGTATTTT | CASSVARGTDTQYF
- | TRBJ1-4 | TRBV7-9 | 17 | - | TGTGCCAGCAGCTTAATTGGGGGGAGATCGGCTAATGAAAAACTGTTTTTT | CASSLIGGRSANEKLFF
- | TRBJ2-7 | TRBV6-5 | 12 | - | TGTGCCAGCAGTTATGATTCGTACGAGCAGTACTTC | CASSYDSYEQYF
- | TRBJ2-7 | TRBV27 | 13 | - | TGTGCCAGCAGTTCGAATAGCGGTTACGAGCAGTACTTC | CASSSNSGYEQYF
once | TRBJ1-1 | TRBV6-6 | 12 | - | TGTGCCAGCAGTCCGGGGGTCTCTGAAGCTTTCTTT | CASSPGVSEAFF
- | TRBJ1-6 | TRBV4-1 | 16 | - | TGCGCCAGCAGCCAAGCAACAGGTTCCCGTGGATCACCCCTCCACTTT | CASSQATGSRGSPLHF
- | TRBJ2-7 | TRBV28 | 14 | - | TGTGCCAGCAGTTTATATACAATCTCCTACGAGCAGTACTTC | CASSLYTISYEQYF
once | TRBJ1-4 | TRBV2 | 13 | - | TGTGCCAGCAGGGATGCAACTAATGAAAAACTGTTTTTT | CASRDATNEKLFF
- | TRBJ2-7 | TRBV27 | 16 | TRBD2 | TGTGCCAGCAGTTCACCCGGGACTAGCGGGAGCTACGAGCAGTACTTC | CASSSPGTSGSYEQYF
- | TRBJ2-7 | TRBV29-1 | 13 | - | TGCAGCGTTGGAAGTCTAGCGAACTACGAGCAGTACTTC | CSVGSLANYEQYF
- | TRBJ2-7 | TRBV2 | 13 | - | TGTGCCAGCACCAAGACAGTCTCCTCCGAGCAGTACTTC | CASTKTVSSEQYF
- | TRBJ2-6 | TRBV7-2 | 18 | - | TGTGCCAGCAGCCCAGGGGGGTCCTTACCCATCTGGGCCAACGTCCTGACTTTC | CASSPGGSLPIWANVLTF
- | TRBJ2-6 | TRBV7-6 | 17 | - | TGTGCCAGCAGCCCGGGGACATATTTCTCTGGGGCCAACGTCCTGACTTTC | CASSPGTYFSGANVLTF
- | TRBJ1-5 | TRBV19 | 14 | - | TGTGCCAGTAGAGGTTTAGGGTCGGATCAGCCCCAGCATTTT | CASRGLGSDQPQHF
- | TRBJ1-5 | TRBV27 | 12 | TRBD1 | TGTGCCAGCAGAGACAGGGATCAGCCCCAGCATTTT | CASRDRDQPQHF
- | TRBJ2-6 | TRBV11-2 | 18 | - | TGTGCCAGCAGCTTATTTGTGGGGGGCGGCTCTGGGGCCAACGTCCTGACTTTC | CASSLFVGGGSGANVLTF
once | TRBJ2-1 | TRBV7-6 | 17 | - | TGTGCCAGCAGCGGAGGTTCGGCGGGCAGCTCCTACAATGAGCAGTTCTTC | CASSGGSAGSSYNEQFF
- | TRBJ2-7 | TRBV9 | 15 | TRBD2 | TGTGCCAGCAGCGCTGCGGGGGGGCCACCCTACGAGCAGTACTTC | CASSAAGGPPYEQYF
- | TRBJ2-1 | TRBV2 | 15 | - | TGTGCCAGCAGTGAAGAGAGGATGCCCTACAATGAGCAGTTCTTC | CASSEERMPYNEQFF
- | TRBJ1-5 | TRBV28 | 17 | TRBD1 | TGTGCCAGCAGACTCCGGACAGGCCTCCCCCAGGATCAGCCCCAGCATTTT | CASRLRTGLPQDQPQHF
- | TRBJ1-1 | TRBV2 | 16 | - | TGTGCCAGCAGTGAGGGCCGAAGTAGCGCGAACACTGAAGCTTTCTTT | CASSEGRSSANTEAFF
- | TRBJ2-7 | TRBV5-4 | 11 | - | TGTGCCAGCAGCTTGTACGACGAGCAGTACTTC | CASSLYDEQYF
- | TRBJ2-5 | TRBV19 | 15 | - | TGTGCCAGTAGTCTGGGGGGAGGGGGTCCAGAGACCCAGTACTTC | CASSLGGGGPETQYF
- | TRBJ2-7 | TRBV30 | 13 | TRBD2 | TGTGCCTGGAGTTTGCGGGAGGGCGTCGAGCAGTACTTC | CAWSLREGVEQYF
- | TRBJ1-2 | TRBV28 | 14 | - | TGTGCCAGCAGTTCGCGGGGTGGCAACTATGGCTACACCTTC | CASSSRGGNYGYTF
- | TRBJ2-1 | TRBV10-3 | 18 | TRBD2 | TGTGCCATCAGTGAGTCGTATTTCGGCGGGAGCCCCTACAATGAGCAGTTCTTC | CAISESYFGGSPYNEQFF
- | TRBJ2-1 | TRBV29-1 | 18 | TRBD2 | TGCAGCGGGCTAGCGGGAGGAAGAGATCTAAGCTCCTACAATGAGCAGTTCTTC | CSGLAGGRDLSSYNEQFF
- | TRBJ1-3 | TRBV2 | 17 | TRBD1 | TGTGCCAGCAGGACGCCTCGACAGGGAAACTCTGGAAACACCATATATTTT | CASRTPRQGNSGNTIYF
- | TRBJ2-7 | TRBV19 | 15 | TRBD2 | TGTGCCAGTAGTAGCGGACTAGCGGGCTCCTACGAGCAGTACTTC | CASSSGLAGSYEQYF
- | TRBJ1-5 | TRBV7-9 | 13 | - | TGTGCCAGCAGCCCCGGCCTAGCGCAGCCCCAGCATTTT | CASSPGLAQPQHF
- | TRBJ2-1 | TRBV27 | 16 | TRBD2 | TGTGCCAGCAGTACCCTACTAGCGGGAGGGCCGCATGAGCAGTTCTTC | CASSTLLAGGPHEQFF
- | TRBJ2-1 | TRBV2 | 14 | TRBD2 | TGTGCCACCCTAACTAGCGGGTATGACAATGAGCAGTTCTTC | CATLTSGYDNEQFF
- | TRBJ2-1 | TRBV29-1 | 14 | - | TGCAGCGTTCTTTTAGGTGAATCCTACAATGAGCAGTTCTTC | CSVLLGESYNEQFF
- | TRBJ2-7 | TRBV19 | 16 | TRBD2 | TGTGCCAGTAGTATAGATCTCCTAGCGGGAGCAAACGAGCAGTACTTC | CASSIDLLAGANEQYF
- | TRBJ2-3 | TRBV15 | 17 | TRBD2 | TGTGCCACCAGCCGGCCATCCGGGACTAGTCACACAGATACGCAGTATTTT | CATSRPSGTSHTDTQYF
- | TRBJ1-1 | TRBV5-4 | 13 | - | TGTGCCAGCAGCTTGTATTGGAACACTGAAGCTTTCTTT | CASSLYWNTEAFF
- | TRBJ2-1 | TRBV29-1 | 12 | TRBD1 | TGCAGCTCCCCGGGACAGTACAATGAGCAGTTCTTC | CSSPGQYNEQFF
- | TRBJ1-5 | TRBV27 | 13 | - | TGTGCCAGCAAAGGCGGCACGGGCCAGCCCCAGCATTTT | CASKGGTGQPQHF
- | TRBJ2-7 | TRBV4-1 | 13 | TRBD1 | TGCGCCAGCAGCCTACGACAGGGGAACGAGCAGTACTTC | CASSLRQGNEQYF
- | TRBJ2-7 | TRBV11-2 | 11 | - | TGTGCCAGCAGCTTATTCTCCGAGCAGTACTTC | CASSLFSEQYF
- | TRBJ1-2 | TRBV25-1 | 16 | - | TGTGCCAGCAGTGAACTGGGGTGGACGGATGACTATGGCTACACCTTC | CASSELGWTDDYGYTF
few | TRBJ2-2 | TRBV5-5 | 14 | TRBD2 | TGTGCCAGCAGCTTGGCTCTAGCGGCCGGGGAGCTGTTTTTT | CASSLALAAGELFF
- | TRBJ2-5 | TRBV5-6 | 13 | TRBD1 | TGTGCCAGCAGCGAGGGGGCCCAAGAGACCCAGTACTTC | CASSEGAQETQYF
- | TRBJ1-3 | TRBV7-9 | 14 | - | TGTGCCAGCAGTCATCCAGACTCTGGAAACACCATATATTTT | CASSHPDSGNTIYF
- | TRBJ1-5 | TRBV19 | 13 | - | TGTGCCACCGAGGACAGAAGCAATCAGCCCCAGCATTTT | CATEDRSNQPQHF
- | TRBJ2-1 | TRBV7-9 | 16 | TRBD2 | TGTGCCAGCAGCTTAGCGCCGGGACTAGCGGACAATGAGCAGTTCTTC | CASSLAPGLADNEQFF